This T cell receptor beta chain was captured by sequencing in a study of blood T cell repertoires in COVID-19. Original methodology: Cell counts per sample came from amplifying reference gene primers. Some clones are missing from TCRdb's copy, which holds only in-frame ones; the method was immunoSEQ multiplex PCR. V and J calls and clone size follow that table, whereas D and trimming were derived from the DNA. The sample has about 250,000 clones; about 85% are singletons. The junction had 10 bases not matched to a gene; V was cut back by 5 bases and J by 5 bases. Germline V lookup: CDR1 SGHVS, CDR2 FNYEAQ. The CDR3 spans 15 residues.

Sequencing input: peripheral blood. This sequence joins TRBV7-6 and TRBJ1-2; 8 bases fit TRBD1. This receptor was taken from a man between 18 and 29 years old with active or convalescent COVID-19. The CDR3 region is CASSNGQGGLYGYTF. CDR3 bases: TGTGCCAGCAGCAACGGACAGGGCGGTTTGTATGGCTACACCTTC.